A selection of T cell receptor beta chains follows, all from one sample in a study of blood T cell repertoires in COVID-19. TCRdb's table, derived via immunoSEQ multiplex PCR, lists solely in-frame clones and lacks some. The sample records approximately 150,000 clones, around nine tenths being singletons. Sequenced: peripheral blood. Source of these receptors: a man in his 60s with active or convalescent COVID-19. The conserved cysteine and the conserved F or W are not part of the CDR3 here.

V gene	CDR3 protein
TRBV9	ASSQGGTDTQY
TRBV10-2	ASRTLSEQY
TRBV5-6	ASSLRGFGQPQH
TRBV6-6	ASSSTLFSLLAGASTDTQY
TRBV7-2	ASSSNYEQY
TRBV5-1	ASRGGTGYT
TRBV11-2	ASSLGAAGGLNEQF
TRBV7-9	ASSFKEGTGLYEQY
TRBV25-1	ASMAGVGNEQF
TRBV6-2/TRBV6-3	ASSPRPSGDYGYT
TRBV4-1	ASSQEGAGTEAF
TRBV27	ASSSIHRGILMNTEAF
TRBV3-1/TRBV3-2	ASSQPAGTSGPHQETQY
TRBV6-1	ASSEWGTGPFPGELF
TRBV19	ASSRTGVSGDQPQH
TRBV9	ASSVSPGKGETQY
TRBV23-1	ASRQSTVNTGELF
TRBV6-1	ASSEVDKALGNQPQH
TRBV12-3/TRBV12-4	ASNRARGSPLH
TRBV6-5	ASSRDRGHNTQY
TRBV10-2	ASSESAGRSNYGYT
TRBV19	ASRRGEKLF
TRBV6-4	ASSDTANTGELF
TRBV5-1	ASSLEISGTSSYNEQF
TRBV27	ASSPTPRGRNTIY
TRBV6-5	ASSGRDRDHEQY
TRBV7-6	ASSIPGLAGRGTGELF
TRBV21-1	ASSKGGTGLSYEQY
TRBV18	ASSPDRHTDTQY
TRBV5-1	ASSFLAGSSRETQY
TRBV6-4	ASSEQGGETQY
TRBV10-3	AISLGGGSSYNEQF
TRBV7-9	ASSFGQGWYEQY
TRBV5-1	ASSLGVPGELF
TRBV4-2	ASSQAGTGLDSPEGAF
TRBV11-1	ASRDLGGAYNEQF
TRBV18	ASSPGTGGSYEQY
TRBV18	ASSPEGAVFTEAF
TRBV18	ASSPPGLAGAEQF
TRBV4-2	ASSQAVKNTEAF
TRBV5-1	ASSPRLAGGIYNEQF
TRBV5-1	ASTLQGNTEAF
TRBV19	ASRPVGEGSHGYT
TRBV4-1	ASSQAGTGGNSGANVLT
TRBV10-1	ASSDGGAGYTGELF
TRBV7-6	ASSRQANTEAF
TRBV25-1	ASSDGAGETQY
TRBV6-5	ASSYSPQGADQPQH
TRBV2	ASGLARNTGELF